This passage covers 7 T cell receptor beta chains from one sample sequenced in a study of cytomegalovirus exposure and HLA in healthy donors. The PCR employed 60 Vbeta primers together with 13 Jbeta primers. Assay: immunoSEQ multiplex PCR; the TCRdb copy retains only in-frame clones and omits some. The sample includes some 80,000 clones, under 80% seen only once; the top ten take over 4.5%. Sequencing was done on a sample of PBMCs. The source is a man aged 18 to 29 in good health and CMV-seropositive.

V usage is TRBV6-4 and J usage is TRBJ1-1, with D uncertain. Germline CDR1 reads MRHNA; CDR2 reads SNTAGT. The CDR3 totals 13 residues. Trimming pared 4 bases from V and 2 bases from J, leaving 8 bases between. CDR3 bases: TGTGCCAGCAGTGTCTCCTCTAACACTGAAGCTTTCTTT. Its protein is CASSVSSNTEAFF.

The rearrangement joins TRBV6-1 to TRBJ2-7; a weak D match, TRBD1 (6 bases). Germline V gives CDR1 MNHNS, CDR2 SASEGT. The germline V and J ends were trimmed by 1 base and 5 bases, with 12 bases remaining between them. The CDR3 is 14 amino acids. The CDR3 sequence: CASSEVPGVNEQYF. The CDR3 DNA reads as TGTGCCAGCAGTGAAGTCCCAGGGGTAAACGAGCAGTACTTC.

The chain employs TRBV4-2 and TRBJ2-7; the D is unclear. The V and J ends lost 0 bases and 0 bases respectively, with 9 bases between them. Germline lookup yields CDR1 LGHNA and CDR2 YNFKEQ. CDR3 length: 15 amino acids. The CDR3 region is CASSQEDRSSYEQYF. As DNA, the CDR3 is TGTGCCAGCAGCCAAGAAGATAGGAGCTCCTACGAGCAGTACTTC.

This clone was seen a few times. The V and J genes are TRBV6-5 and TRBJ1-1; a possible D gene is TRBD1 (6 bases). Deletions cut 6 bases from V and 2 bases from J, with 10 bases between. In germline, CDR1 is MNHEY, CDR2 SVGAGI. The CDR3 loop spans 13 amino acids. The CDR3 DNA reads TGTGCCAGCAGGCGGACAGACAACACTGAAGCTTTCTTT. The encoded protein is CASRRTDNTEAFF.

The chain recombines TRBV14 with TRBJ2-7, with 8 bases aligning to TRBD2. V lost 8 bases to trimming and J lost 7 bases; unmatched junction nucleotides: 13. Germline V lookup: CDR1 SGHDN, CDR2 FVKESK. The CDR3 is 14 amino acids. CDR3 residues: CASRKTSGPGEQYF. The CDR3 DNA sequence: TGTGCCAGCCGAAAAACTAGCGGACCCGGGGAGCAGTACTTC.

The chain combines TRBV6-1 with TRBJ1-5, with D unresolved. CDR3 length equals 13 residues. Germline loops: CDR1 MNHNS, CDR2 SASEGT. Trimming cost V 8 bases and J 0 bases, with 8 bases left between them. In nucleotides, the CDR3 is TGTGCCAGCCGGGGTAATAGCAATCAGCCCCAGCATTTT. Encoded protein: CASRGNSNQPQHF.

The chain carries TRBV29-1 and TRBJ2-7; TRBD1 might be the D (5 bases). Deletions cut 7 bases from V and 1 base from J, with 11 bases between. The CDR3 has 12 amino acids. Germline lookup yields CDR1 SQVTM and CDR2 ANQGSEA. The chain's CDR3 is CSAETGSYEQYF. The CDR3 DNA follows: TGCAGCGCCGAAACAGGATCCTACGAGCAGTACTTC.